The clone carrying this T cell receptor beta chain was seen once. Its target is unknown. Mismatch with germline at one junction end may stem from a read error. This record belongs to a study of prognosis after radiotherapy for stage I lung cancer. The CDR3 extends over 15 amino acids. CDR1 is MNHNS and CDR2 is SASEGT in the germline V gene. The study, taken as a whole, reports: It was in patients who developed distant metastases that Shannon entropy after stereotactic body radiation therapy was lower.

The TCR beta CDR3 region was amplified from genomic DNA, with two rounds of multiplex PCR being used for the amplification. It was primers specific to each TRBV and TRBJ gene that first-round PCR used. TCRdb independently ran MiXCR on the multiplex PCR reads; one entry per CDR3 protein. The sample records around 30,000 distinct CDR3 sequences, under 35% being singletons. The V gene is TRBV6-1, the J gene TRBJ2-2; D unclear. The sequenced sample was PBMCs, obtained before or after stereotactic body radiation therapy (not recorded which). This sequence originates from a donor over 45 with non-small cell lung cancer. CDR3 region: CASSVLEGDTVELFF. In DNA, the CDR3 is TGTGCCAGCAGTGTCTTGGAAGGCGACACCGTGGAGCTGTTTTTT.